This T cell receptor (beta chain) was profiled in a study of T cells in Graves' hyperthyroidism and ophthalmopathy. With respect to this clonotype: Antigen specificity is unknown.

Trimming pared 1 base from V and 5 bases from J, leaving 15 bases between. The germline V gene has CDR1 SGHRS and CDR2 YFSETQ. The CDR3 consists of 15 residues. General study findings and limits: Separation of ophthalmopathy from stable hyperthyroidism was achieved by a 13 V-J model. Blood shared most expanded thyroid clonotypes above 0.001.

RNA transcripts yielded amplified TCR beta CDR3 regions. In the first-round RT-PCR of the TCR CDR3, the HTBI primer set was used. TCRdb ran MiXCR on the multiplex PCR reads and lists one entry per CDR3 protein. The table lists around 620,000 distinct CDR3 sequences, under 60% of them singletons. This TCR was sampled from an adult woman with Graves' disease, either hyperthyroidism or ophthalmopathy (not recorded which). Sequencing was done on a sample of peripheral blood or thyroid tissue (not recorded which). The chain recombines TRBV5-1 with TRBJ2-5, with D possibly TRBD2 on 6 matching bases. The CDR3 region is CASSLYDGSGETQYF. The CDR3 DNA reads as TGCGCCAGCAGCTTGTATGACGGGAGCGGGGAGACCCAGTACTTC.